This T cell receptor beta chain stems from a study of blood T cell repertoires in COVID-19. About the research overall: Italy, Spain and the United States were the sources of the convalescent and acute COVID-19 samples. Sources were T cells, B-cell-depleted T cells, or PBMCs; the material itself was cDNA or gDNA.

The table came from immunoSEQ multiplex PCR; TCRdb's copy has only in-frame clones and leaves some out. The sample shows roughly 260,000 clones, approximately 90% of them seen only once. Germline V gives CDR1 LGHNA, CDR2 YSLEER. The CDR3 length is 15 residues. V shed 1 base and J shed 0 bases, with 9 bases lying between them. The source material was peripheral blood. The V gene is TRBV4-3, the J gene TRBJ1-1; D may be TRBD1 (5 bases). This receptor was taken from a woman aged 45-65 years who had recovered from COVID-19. The CDR3, as DNA: TGCGCCAGCAGCCAAGTGCCAGGGATGAACACTGAAGCTTTCTTT. Translating gives CASSQVPGMNTEAFF.